This T cell receptor (beta chain) was found in a study of OX40 agonist ivuxolimab in advanced cancers. In the case of this clone: One end of the junction varies from germline; a read error may be responsible.

Assay: immunoSEQ multiplex PCR; the TCRdb copy retains only in-frame clones and omits some. The sample lists about 88,000 clones; roughly 89% were seen once. The length of the CDR3 is 15 residues. Germline CDR1 LGHNA, CDR2 YSLEER. This chain joins TRBV4-3 and TRBJ2-7, with D possibly being TRBD1 (5 bases). The source is an adult with an advanced solid tumor such as melanoma, head and neck, liver or kidney cancer. This material consisted of CD4+ or CD8+ T cells sorted from blood, taken in a trial of the OX40 agonist ivuxolimab. The CDR3 coding sequence is TGCGCCAGCAGCCAGGTCTTAGGGGCCTCCTTCGAGCAGTACTTC. Residues: CASSQVLGASFEQYF.